This T cell receptor (beta chain) stems from a study of blood T cell repertoires in COVID-19. The overall study: From T cells, B-cell-depleted T cells, or PBMCs came the material, which was cDNA or gDNA.

Per the study methods: Amplified reference gene primers provided the basis for estimating nucleated cell counts. Repertoires were generated with immunoSEQ multiplex PCR, while TCRdb's copy carries only in-frame clones and drops some. D and trimming come from the DNA, and the V and J calls and clone size come from that table. The sample holds 440,000 or so clones; around 91% are singletons and the top ten take around 1.5%. The sequenced sample consisted of peripheral blood. This clonotype originated in a woman in her thirties or forties with COVID-19, enrolled during active disease.

CDR3 in amino acids: CASSTGTGYGYTF. In DNA, the CDR3 is TGTGCCAGCAGTACCGGGACAGGGTATGGCTACACCTTC. V and J are TRBV25-1 and TRBJ1-2; TRBD1 matches at 9 bases. CDR1 is MGHDK, CDR2 SYGVNS, per germline. J lost 5 bases, V lost 5 bases, and 3 bases had no gene match. The length of the CDR3 is 13 residues.